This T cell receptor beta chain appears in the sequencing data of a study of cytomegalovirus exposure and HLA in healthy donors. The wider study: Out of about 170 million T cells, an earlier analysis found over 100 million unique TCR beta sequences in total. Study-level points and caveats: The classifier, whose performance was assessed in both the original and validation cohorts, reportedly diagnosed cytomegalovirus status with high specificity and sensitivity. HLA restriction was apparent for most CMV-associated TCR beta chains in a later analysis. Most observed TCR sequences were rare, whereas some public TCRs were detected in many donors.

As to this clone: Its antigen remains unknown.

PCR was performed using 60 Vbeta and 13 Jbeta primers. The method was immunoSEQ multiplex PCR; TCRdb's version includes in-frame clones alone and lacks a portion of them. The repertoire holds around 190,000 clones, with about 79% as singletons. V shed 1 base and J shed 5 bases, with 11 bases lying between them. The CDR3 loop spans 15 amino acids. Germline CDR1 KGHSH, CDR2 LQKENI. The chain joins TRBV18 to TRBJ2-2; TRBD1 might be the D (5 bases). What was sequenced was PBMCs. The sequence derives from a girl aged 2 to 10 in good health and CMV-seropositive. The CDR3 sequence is CASSPLTGGTGELFF. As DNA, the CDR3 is TGTGCCAGCTCACCACTAACAGGCGGAACCGGGGAGCTGTTTTTT.